This passage covers 27 T cell receptor beta chains from one sample sequenced in a study of tumor-infiltrating lymphocytes in oesophageal squamous cell carcinoma. Each CDR3 protein is one row after TCRdb ran MiXCR on the PCR reads. The sample lists 9,000 to 13,000 distinct CDR3 sequences, roughly 60% occurring once. The specimen was esophageal tumor tissue. These receptors all come from a male donor with esophageal squamous cell carcinoma.

The chain's CDR3 is CASSLGRTSGTSTDTQYF. As DNA, the CDR3 is TGTGCCAGCAGCTTAGGGAGGACTAGCGGGACTAGCACAGATACGCAGTATTTT. This sequence joins TRBV7-3 and TRBJ2-3, with 12 bases that match TRBD2. V gave up 2 bases and J gave up 0 bases; unmatched junction bases: 6. The CDR3 spans 18 residues. Looked up from germline, CDR1 is SGHTA and CDR2 is FQGTGA.

This clonotype was counted at least ten times. A much larger clone differs from this one at a single base, so this may be a read error. V and J are TRBV27 and TRBJ2-3; 12 bases agree with TRBD2. Losses at the gene ends were 4 bases for V and 1 base for J; bases not matched to a gene: 3. CDR3 size: 16 residues. Per germline, CDR1 MNHEY and CDR2 SMNVEV (reference sequence). CDR3 loop: CASSSRLAGGTDTQYF. In DNA form, the CDR3 reads TGTGCCAGCAGTTCCCGACTAGCGGGAGGCACAGATACGCAGTATTTT.

In this sample, this clonotype turned up many times. The chain carries TRBV6-1 and TRBJ1-1; TRBD1 matches 7 bases. The V gene end was trimmed by 9 bases and the J gene end by 1 base; junction bases not matched to a gene: 5. The CDR3 totals 13 residues. The germline V gene encodes CDR1 MNHNS and CDR2 SASEGT. In DNA form, the CDR3 reads TGTGCCAGTTCGACAGGGAGGAACACTGAAGCTTTCTTT. Its protein is CASSTGRNTEAFF.

V usage is TRBV7-6 and J usage is TRBJ2-3; maybe TRBD1 (5 bases). This CDR3 comprises 18 residues. V was shortened by 0 bases and J by 0 bases, with 16 bases between the two germline ends. The germline gives CDR1 SGHVS, CDR2 FNYEAQ. CDR3 in DNA: TGTGCCAGCAGCTTAGCATTAGGACACTCTTCTAGCACAGATACGCAGTATTTT. This gives the protein CASSLALGHSSSTDTQYF.

This chain uses TRBV12-3 or TRBV12-4 with TRBJ2-5, with D possibly matching TRBD2 (6 bases). The J call is in doubt because the DNA end fits TRBJ2-1 better. The CDR3 runs to 14 residues. The chain's CDR3 is CASRDYSSYNEQFF. In DNA, the CDR3 is TGTGCCAGCAGGGACTATAGCTCCTACAATGAGCAGTTCTTC.

The chain couples TRBV30 to TRBJ2-1; 8 bases fit TRBD1. Germline assignment: CDR1 GTSNPN and CDR2 SVGIG (reference sequence). This CDR3 is built from 13 residues. Trimming took 5 bases from V and 7 from J; bases not matched to a gene: 7. The CDR3 region is CAWDRGHRNEQFF. CDR3 DNA sequence: TGTGCCTGGGACAGGGGCCACAGGAATGAGCAGTTCTTC. The full variable domain, its missing parts supplied by reference TRBV30 and TRBJ2-1, is SQTIHQWPATLVQPVGSPLSLECTVEGTSNPNLYWYRQAAGRGLQLLFYSVGIGQISSEVPQNLSASRPQDRQFILSSKKLLLSDSGFYLCAWDRGHRNEQFFGPGTRLTVL.

CDR3 sequence: CASSLETEGRNPYEQYF. In DNA form, the CDR3 reads TGTGCCAGCAGCTTAGAGACGGAGGGGAGGAACCCCTACGAGCAGTACTTC. The chain joins TRBV7-6 to TRBJ2-7, with D perhaps TRBD2 (6 bases). The CDR3 runs to 17 residues. CDR1 is SGHVS and CDR2 is FNYEAQ in the germline V gene. V was shortened by 1 base and J by 2 bases, with 18 bases between the two germline ends.

The V call is TRBV15, the J call TRBJ2-3; D is tentatively TRBD1 or TRBD2 (6 bases each). The CDR3 is 17 residues long. Germline V lookup: CDR1 LNHNV, CDR2 YYDKDF (reference sequence). The V end was cut by 6 bases, the J end by 3 bases, with 22 bases between. CDR3: CATSKGPRGLATDTQYF. The CDR3 DNA follows: TGTGCCACCAGTAAGGGGCCCCGGGGGCTAGCAACAGATACGCAGTATTTT.

As concerns this clonotype: The junction differs from germline at one of its ends, possibly a read error. CDR3: CASSLGNSPLHF. CDR3 nucleotides: TGTGCCAGCAGCTTGGGGAATTCACCCCTCCACTTC. The rearrangement uses TRBV7-2 and TRBJ2-4, with D hard to call. CDR3 length: 12 residues. Looked up from germline, CDR1 is SGHTA and CDR2 is FQGNSA. The full variable domain, its missing parts supplied by reference TRBV7-2 and TRBJ2-4, is GAGVSQSPSNKVTEKGKDVELRCDPISGHTALYWYRQSLGQGLEFLIYFQGNSAPDKSGLPSDRFSAERTGGSVSTLTIQRTQQEDSAVYLCASSLGNSPLHFGAGTRLSVL.

This clonotype was recorded once. The chain links TRBV6-5 to TRBJ2-3; 7 bases line up with TRBD2. J was trimmed by 2 bases and V by 6 bases; bases with no gene match: 11. The CDR3 consists of 16 residues. Germline lookup yields CDR1 MNHEY and CDR2 SVGAGI. The CDR3, as DNA: TGTGCCAGCAGCTTAAGGCTAGCGGAGCCCACAGATACGCAGTATTTT. It is translated as CASSLRLAEPTDTQYF.

This chain uses TRBV7-6 with TRBJ2-1; D gene uncertain. This CDR3 contains 15 residues. Germline V gene lookup returns CDR1 SGHVS and CDR2 FNYEAQ. Deletions cut 1 base from V and 10 bases from J, with 17 bases between. In DNA, the CDR3 is TGTGCCAGCAGCTTAGATAAGAGCGTAGCCGCAGAGCAGTTCTTC. Translating it yields CASSLDKSVAAEQFF.

This clonotype is classed as medium-sized. A read error may be the cause here, since a much bigger clone is one base away. The chain employs TRBV24-1 and TRBJ2-5; TRBD1 matches 7 bases. CDR3 length: 14 amino acids. Per germline, CDR1 KGHDR and CDR2 SFDVKD. Germline trimming cut 3 bases from V and 11 bases from J; bases unmatched to any gene: 11. The CDR3 is CATSDGTAYNEQYF. CDR3 nucleotides: TGTGCCACCAGTGATGGGACAGCCTACAATGAGCAGTACTTC.

The rearrangement links TRBV5-1 to TRBJ2-6, with TRBD2 as a possible D gene (6 bases). The end of the DNA fits TRBJ2-7 better, so the J call may be wrong. The germline V gene encodes CDR1 SGHRS and CDR2 YFSETQ. The CDR3 has 14 amino acids. The CDR3 bases are TGCGCCAGCAGCACCAGGGAGGAGATCCACGAGCAGTACTTC. Amino acid sequence: CASSTREEIHEQYF.

This sequence joins TRBV7-2 and TRBJ2-5; maybe TRBD1 (5 bases). The J call is uncertain, as TRBJ1-2 better fits the DNA end. Germline V gene data show CDR1 as SGHTA and CDR2 as FQGNSA. This CDR3 is built from 16 residues. The CDR3 DNA reads TGTGCCAGCAGCTTAGCGATGGCAGGGACGAACTATGGCTACACCTTC. The encoded protein is CASSLAMAGTNYGYTF.

The chain couples TRBV6-6 to TRBJ2-7, with D maybe TRBD2 (5 bases). The DNA end is more similar to TRBJ2-1, so the J call may be wrong. The CDR3 is made up of 14 amino acids. The germline V gene encodes CDR1 MNHNY and CDR2 SVGAGI (reference sequence). CDR3 in amino acids: CASSYVGGVNEQFF. The CDR3 DNA reads TGTGCCAGCAGTTACGTTGGAGGAGTGAATGAGCAGTTCTTC.

This chain links TRBV12-3 or TRBV12-4 with TRBJ2-6; D gene unclear. There are 14 residues in the CDR3. V lost 8 bases and J 1 base, leaving 9 bases between the germline ends. For the CDR3, the DNA is TGTGCCAGCGGTGGTGGGTCTGGGGCCAACGTCCTGACTTTC. Translation: CASGGGSGANVLTF.

This clonotype has at least ten counts. The chain has TRBV28 and TRBJ2-5; D call uncertain. Trimming left V 7 bases short and J 11 bases short, with 17 bases between. The V gene's germline CDR1 is MDHEN and CDR2 SYDVKM. The CDR3 length is 12 residues. CDR3: CASNQNYNEQYF. CDR3 nucleotide sequence: TGTGCCAGCAATCAAAACTACAATGAGCAGTACTTC.

The chain recombines TRBV7-9 with TRBJ2-1, with a possible D match to TRBD2 (6 bases). The ends were cut back, 7 bases at V and 1 base at J, with 8 bases in the middle. Germline CDR1 SEHNR, CDR2 FQNEAQ (reference sequence). CDR3 length: 13 amino acids. The CDR3 DNA reads TGTGCCAGCACGAGCGGGTCCTACAATGAGCAGTTCTTC. Translated: CASTSGSYNEQFF.

The rearrangement links TRBV7-9 to TRBJ2-3, with D possibly matching TRBD2 (5 bases). Trimming stripped 0 bases from V and 3 bases from J, with 19 bases between. This CDR3 spans 18 amino acids. Germline CDR1 SEHNR, CDR2 FQNEAQ (reference sequence). CDR3 coding DNA: TGTGCCAGCAGCTTAGCGGTGCTAGCTCCCACCCGGACAGATACGCAGTATTTT. Translating gives CASSLAVLAPTRTDTQYF.

In the case of this clonotype: This likely comes from a read error, as the CDR3 has no conserved phenylalanine or tryptophan at its end. Because the CDR3's place on the DNA is in doubt, the DNA is left out and the CDR3 is given as listed by TCRdb. V usage is TRBV7-8 and J usage is TRBJ2-6. With termini counted, the CDR3 has 8 amino acids. The germline CDR1 and CDR2 sequences are SGHVS and FQNEAQ. The CDR3 spells CASSYGTS.

The chain couples TRBV7-8 to TRBJ2-1; 12 bases match TRBD2. J was trimmed by 10 bases and V by 3 bases; bases with no gene match: 7. Germline CDR1 is SGHVS and CDR2 is FQNEAQ. The CDR3 extends over 15 amino acids. CDR3 sequence reads: CASSFRLAGADEQFF. CDR3 DNA sequence: TGTGCCAGCAGCTTCCGACTAGCGGGAGCGGACGAGCAGTTCTTC.

The count of this clonotype is one. This sequence joins TRBV12-3 or TRBV12-4 and TRBJ2-1; TRBD2 agrees at 10 bases. This CDR3 comprises 16 residues. The J segment lost 4 bases and the V segment lost 6 bases, leaving 9 bases of the junction unmatched. CDR3 loop: CASRPSGSRGYNEQFF. The CDR3 nucleotides read TGTGCCAGCAGACCTAGCGGGAGTAGGGGTTACAATGAGCAGTTCTTC.

The rearrangement links TRBV6-1 to TRBJ2-1; 8 bases are a match to TRBD2. This CDR3 has 12 amino acids. Germline V gene sequence: CDR1 MNHNS, CDR2 SASEGT. With 7 bases clipped from V and 9 bases from J, the junction kept 5 bases outside the gene matches. CDR3 coding DNA: TGTGCCAGCACCATAACTAGCGGTGAGCAGTTCTTC. Protein product: CASTITSGEQFF.

This chain links TRBV7-2 with TRBJ2-7, with D hard to call. The germline gives CDR1 SGHTA, CDR2 FQGNSA. With 5 bases removed from V and 5 bases from J, the gap between germline ends came to 7 bases. The CDR3 has 11 amino acids. CDR3 region: CASSPGNEQYF. CDR3 DNA sequence: TGTGCCAGCAGCCCCGGCAACGAGCAGTACTTC.

As to this clonotype: Because it lacks the conserved phenylalanine or tryptophan at the end, this CDR3 is likely a read error. Because the CDR3's place on the DNA is in doubt, the DNA is left out and the CDR3 is given as listed by TCRdb. CDR3 region: CASRTSAETQYFGA. The chain employs TRBV27 and TRBJ2-6; the D call in the table, TRBD1, was not verified against the DNA. The CDR3 is made up of 14 amino acids, end residues included. Germline CDR1 and CDR2: MNHEY and SMNVEV (reference sequence).

The rearrangement links TRBV6-8 to TRBJ2-1; D is uncertain. This CDR3 has 11 amino acids. V lost 5 bases, J lost 6 bases, and 5 bases lay in between. CDR1 and CDR2 (germline): MNHGY, SAAAGT. CDR3 DNA sequence: TGTGCCAGCAGTGGAATCAATGAGCAGTTCTTC. This codes for CASSGINEQFF.

The V call is TRBV11-2, the J call TRBJ1-2, with D hard to call. The CDR3 is 13 amino acids. V lost 4 bases, J lost 4 bases, and 10 bases lay in between. Germline V gene data show CDR1 as SGHAT and CDR2 as FQNNGV. The CDR3 sequence: CASSSRRIYGYTF. The CDR3 bases are TGTGCCAGCAGCTCGAGACGGATCTATGGCTACACCTTC. Full variable domain (remainder filled in from reference TRBV11-2 and TRBJ1-2): EAGVAQSPRYKIIEKRQSVAFWCNPISGHATLYWYQQILGQGPKLLIQFQNNGVVDDSQLPKDRFSAERLKGVDSTLKIQPAKLEDSAVYLCASSSRRIYGYTFGSGTRLTVV.